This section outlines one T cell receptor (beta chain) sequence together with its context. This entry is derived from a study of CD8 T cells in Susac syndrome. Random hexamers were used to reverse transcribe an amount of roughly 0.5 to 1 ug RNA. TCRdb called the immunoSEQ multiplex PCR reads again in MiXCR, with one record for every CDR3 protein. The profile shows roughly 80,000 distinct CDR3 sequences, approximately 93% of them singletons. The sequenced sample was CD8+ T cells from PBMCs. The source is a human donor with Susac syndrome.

The CDR3 region has the DNA TGTGCCACAGCGGGGCGGACCCAGTACTTC. This translates into CATAGRTQYF. The gene calls are TRBV2 and TRBJ2-5; 7 positions agree with TRBD2. V lost 10 bases, J lost 7 bases, and 3 bases stayed unmatched. The CDR3 runs 10 residues. Germline values: CDR1 SNHLY, CDR2 FYNNEI.